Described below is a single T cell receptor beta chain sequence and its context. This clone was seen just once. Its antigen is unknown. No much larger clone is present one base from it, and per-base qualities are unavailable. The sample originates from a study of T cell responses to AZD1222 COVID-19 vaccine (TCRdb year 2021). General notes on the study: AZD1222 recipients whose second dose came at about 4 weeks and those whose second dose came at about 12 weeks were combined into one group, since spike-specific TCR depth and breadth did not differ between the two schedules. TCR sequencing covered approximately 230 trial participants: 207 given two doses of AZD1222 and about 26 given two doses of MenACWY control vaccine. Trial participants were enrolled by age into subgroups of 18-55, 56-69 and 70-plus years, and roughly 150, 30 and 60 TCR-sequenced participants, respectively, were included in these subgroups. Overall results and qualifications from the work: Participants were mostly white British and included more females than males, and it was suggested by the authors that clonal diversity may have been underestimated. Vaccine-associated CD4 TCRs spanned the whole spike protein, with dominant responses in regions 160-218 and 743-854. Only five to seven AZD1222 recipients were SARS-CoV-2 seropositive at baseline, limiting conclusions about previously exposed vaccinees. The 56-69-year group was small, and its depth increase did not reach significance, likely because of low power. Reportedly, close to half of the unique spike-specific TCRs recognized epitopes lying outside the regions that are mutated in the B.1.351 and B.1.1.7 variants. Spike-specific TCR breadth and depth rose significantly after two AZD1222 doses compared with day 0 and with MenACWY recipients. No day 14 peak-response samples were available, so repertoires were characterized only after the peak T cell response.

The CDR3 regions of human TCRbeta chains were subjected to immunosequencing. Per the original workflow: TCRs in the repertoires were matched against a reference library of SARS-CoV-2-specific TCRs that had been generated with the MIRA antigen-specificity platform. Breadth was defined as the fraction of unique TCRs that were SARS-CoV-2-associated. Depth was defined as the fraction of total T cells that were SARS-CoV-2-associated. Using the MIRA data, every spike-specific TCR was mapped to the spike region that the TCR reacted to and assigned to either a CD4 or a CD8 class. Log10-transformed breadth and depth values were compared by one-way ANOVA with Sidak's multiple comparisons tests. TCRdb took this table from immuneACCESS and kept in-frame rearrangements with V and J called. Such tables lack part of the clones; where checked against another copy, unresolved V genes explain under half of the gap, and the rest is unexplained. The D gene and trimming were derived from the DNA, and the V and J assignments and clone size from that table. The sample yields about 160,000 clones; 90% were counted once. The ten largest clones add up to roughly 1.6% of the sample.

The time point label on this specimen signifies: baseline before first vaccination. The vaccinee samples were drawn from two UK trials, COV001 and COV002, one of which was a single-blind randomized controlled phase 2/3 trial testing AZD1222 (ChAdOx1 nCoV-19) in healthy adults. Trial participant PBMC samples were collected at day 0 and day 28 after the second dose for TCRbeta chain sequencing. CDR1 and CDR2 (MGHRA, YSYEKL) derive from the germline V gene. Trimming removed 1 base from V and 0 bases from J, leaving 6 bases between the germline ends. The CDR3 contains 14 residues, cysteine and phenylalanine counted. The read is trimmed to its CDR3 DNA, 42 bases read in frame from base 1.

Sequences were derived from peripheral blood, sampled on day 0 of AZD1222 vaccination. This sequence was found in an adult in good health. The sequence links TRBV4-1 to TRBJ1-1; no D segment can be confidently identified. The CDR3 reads CASSQATVNTEAFF. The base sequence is TGCGCCAGCAGCCAAGCGACGGTGAACACTGAAGCTTTCTTT.